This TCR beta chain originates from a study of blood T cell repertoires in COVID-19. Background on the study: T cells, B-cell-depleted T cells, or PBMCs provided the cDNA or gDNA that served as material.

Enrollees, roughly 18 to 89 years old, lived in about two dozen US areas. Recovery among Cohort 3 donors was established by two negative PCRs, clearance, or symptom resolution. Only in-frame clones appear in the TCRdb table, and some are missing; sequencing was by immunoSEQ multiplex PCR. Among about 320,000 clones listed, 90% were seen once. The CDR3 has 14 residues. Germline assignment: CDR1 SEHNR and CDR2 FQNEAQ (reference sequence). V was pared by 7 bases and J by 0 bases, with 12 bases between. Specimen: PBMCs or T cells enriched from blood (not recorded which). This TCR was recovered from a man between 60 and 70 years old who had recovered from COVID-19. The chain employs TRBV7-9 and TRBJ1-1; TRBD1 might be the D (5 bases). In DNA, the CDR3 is TGTGCCAGCATCTTGGGGCAGCTGAACACTGAAGCTTTCTTT. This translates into CASILGQLNTEAFF.